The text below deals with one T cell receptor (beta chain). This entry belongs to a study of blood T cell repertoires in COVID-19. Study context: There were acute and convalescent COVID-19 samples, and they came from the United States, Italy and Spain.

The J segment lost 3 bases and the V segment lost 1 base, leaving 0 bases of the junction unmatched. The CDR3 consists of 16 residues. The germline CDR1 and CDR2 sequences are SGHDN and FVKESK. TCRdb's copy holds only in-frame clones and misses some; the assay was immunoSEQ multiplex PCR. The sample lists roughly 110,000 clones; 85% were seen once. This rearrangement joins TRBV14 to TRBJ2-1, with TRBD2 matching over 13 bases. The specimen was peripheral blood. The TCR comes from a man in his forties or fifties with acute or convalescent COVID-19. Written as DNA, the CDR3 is TGTGCCAGCAGCCAAGGACTAGCGGGAGGCTACAATGAGCAGTTCTTC. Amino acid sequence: CASSQGLAGGYNEQFF.